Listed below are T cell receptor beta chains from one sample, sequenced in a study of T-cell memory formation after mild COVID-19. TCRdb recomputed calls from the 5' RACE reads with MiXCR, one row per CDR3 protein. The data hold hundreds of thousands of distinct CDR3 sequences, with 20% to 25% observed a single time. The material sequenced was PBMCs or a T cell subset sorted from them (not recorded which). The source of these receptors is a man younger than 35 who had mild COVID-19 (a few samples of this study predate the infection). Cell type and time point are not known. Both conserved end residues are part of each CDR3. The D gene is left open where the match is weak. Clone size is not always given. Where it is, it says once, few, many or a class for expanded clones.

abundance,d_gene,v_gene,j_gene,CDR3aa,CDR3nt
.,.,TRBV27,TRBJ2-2,CASTSLTGHGTGELFF,TGTGCCAGCACGTCCCTGACAGGCCACGGAACCGGGGAGCTGTTTTTT
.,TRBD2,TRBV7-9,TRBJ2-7,CASSPSGGEQYF,TGTGCCAGCAGCCCTAGCGGGGGGGAGCAGTACTTC
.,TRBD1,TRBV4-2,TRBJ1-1,CASSQDIGTGMNTEAFF,TGTGCCAGCAGCCAAGATATAGGGACAGGGATGAACACTGAAGCTTTCTTT
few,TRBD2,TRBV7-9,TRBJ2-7,CASSPIAGGTHEQYF,TGTGCCAGCAGCCCTATAGCGGGGGGGACCCACGAGCAGTACTTC
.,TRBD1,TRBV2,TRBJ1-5,CASSEAGQGADQPQHF,TGTGCCAGCAGTGAAGCAGGGCAGGGGGCGGATCAGCCCCAGCATTTT
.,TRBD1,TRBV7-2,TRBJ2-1,CASSSLGQGSSYNEQFF,TGTGCCAGCAGCTCCCTGGGACAGGGGAGCTCCTACAATGAGCAGTTCTTC
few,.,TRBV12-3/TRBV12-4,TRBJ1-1,CASSPRRAGEAFF,TGTGCCAGCAGTCCCCGTCGGGCGGGGGAAGCTTTCTTT
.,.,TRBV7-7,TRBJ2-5,CASSQQGLETQYF,TGTGCCAGCAGCCAACAGGGTCTTGAGACCCAGTACTTC
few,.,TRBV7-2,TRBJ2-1,CASSPPGSYNEQFF,TGTGCCAGCAGCCCGCCAGGCTCCTACAATGAGCAGTTCTTC
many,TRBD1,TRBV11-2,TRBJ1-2,CASSSGQDYGYTF,TGTGCCAGCAGCTCCGGACAGGATTATGGCTACACCTTC
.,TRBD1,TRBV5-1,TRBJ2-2,CASNDRGPNTGELFF,TGCGCCAGCAACGACAGGGGCCCGAACACCGGGGAGCTGTTTTTT
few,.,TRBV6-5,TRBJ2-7,CASSSTGINVYEQYF,TGTGCCAGCAGTTCGACAGGAATAAATGTCTACGAGCAGTACTTC
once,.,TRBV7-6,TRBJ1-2,CASSPYDNRVYGYTF,TGTGCCAGCAGCCCATACGATAACAGGGTCTACGGCTACACCTTC
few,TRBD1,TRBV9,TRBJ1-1,CASSGRGQGETEAFF,TGTGCCAGCAGCGGCCGAGGACAGGGGGAAACTGAAGCTTTCTTT
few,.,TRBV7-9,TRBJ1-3,CASSLNRAGNTIYF,TGTGCCAGCAGCTTAAACAGGGCGGGAAACACCATATATTTT
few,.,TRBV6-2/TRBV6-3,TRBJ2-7,CASRSDTRRLGEQYF,TGTGCCAGCAGATCTGACACTCGGCGATTGGGCGAGCAGTACTTC
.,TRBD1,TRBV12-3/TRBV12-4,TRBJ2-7,CASSFQGQGDYEQYF,TGTGCCAGCAGTTTTCAGGGACAGGGAGATTACGAGCAGTACTTC
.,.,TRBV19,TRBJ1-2,CASSIVGTIYGYTF,TGTGCCAGTAGTATAGTTGGGACAATCTATGGCTACACCTTC
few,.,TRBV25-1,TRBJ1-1,CASSRDKVVNTEAFF,TGTGCCAGCAGTAGGGACAAGGTCGTGAACACTGAAGCTTTCTTT
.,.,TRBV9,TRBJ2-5,CASSDLAGGGETQYF,TGTGCCAGCAGCGACCTCGCGGGCGGAGGGGAGACCCAGTACTTC
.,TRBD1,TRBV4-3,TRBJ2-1,CASSLAGQGGNEQFF,TGCGCCAGCAGCCTCGCGGGACAGGGGGGCAATGAGCAGTTCTTC
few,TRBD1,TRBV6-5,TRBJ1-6,CASSSEGQKNSPLHF,TGTGCCAGCAGTTCGGAGGGACAGAAGAATTCACCCCTCCACTTT
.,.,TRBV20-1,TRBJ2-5,CSARGEVRIIQETQYF,TGCAGTGCTAGGGGGGAGGTGCGGATAATCCAAGAGACCCAGTACTTC
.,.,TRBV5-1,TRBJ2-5,CASSRDGGQETQYF,TGCGCCAGCAGCCGGGACGGAGGACAGGAGACCCAGTACTTC
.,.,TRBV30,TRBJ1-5,CASALDINQPQHF,TGTGCCTCTGCCCTAGATATCAATCAGCCCCAGCATTTT
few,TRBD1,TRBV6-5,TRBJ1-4,CASSETGDEKLFF,TGTGCCAGCAGTGAGACAGGGGATGAAAAACTGTTTTTT
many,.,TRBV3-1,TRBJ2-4,CASSQDSGNIQYF,TGTGCCAGCAGCCAAGATTCAGGGAACATTCAGTACTTC
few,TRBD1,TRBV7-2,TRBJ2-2,CASSTRTGGLTGELFF,TGTGCCAGCAGCACTCGAACAGGGGGCCTCACCGGGGAGCTGTTTTTT
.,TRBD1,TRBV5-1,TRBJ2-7,CASSLVAGGPNEQYF,TGCGCCAGCAGCTTGGTGGCAGGGGGTCCAAACGAGCAGTACTTC
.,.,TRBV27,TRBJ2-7,CASSLAVSYEQYF,TGTGCCAGCAGTTTAGCCGTCTCCTACGAGCAGTACTTC
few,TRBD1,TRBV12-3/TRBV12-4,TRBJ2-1,CASSFSPGGSYEQFF,TGTGCCAGCAGTTTCAGTCCAGGGGGCAGCTATGAGCAGTTCTTC
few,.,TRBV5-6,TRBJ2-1,CASSLLRVGFF,TGTGCCAGCAGCTTGCTTCGCGTCGGGTTCTTC
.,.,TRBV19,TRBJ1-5,CASSIEAFGVQPQHF,TGTGCCAGTAGTATTGAGGCCTTCGGAGTACAGCCCCAGCATTTT
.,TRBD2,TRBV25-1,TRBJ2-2,CASDKGGFNTGELFF,TGTGCCAGTGACAAGGGAGGGTTCAACACCGGGGAGCTGTTTTTT
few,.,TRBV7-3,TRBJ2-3,CASSLPESYTQYF,TGTGCCAGCAGCTTACCCGAGTCTTATACGCAGTATTTT
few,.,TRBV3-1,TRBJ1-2,CASSLEGRDFGYTF,TGTGCCAGCAGCCTAGAGGGGCGCGATTTTGGCTACACCTTC
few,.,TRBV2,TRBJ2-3,CASGQDWVTDTQYF,TGTGCCAGCGGCCAGGATTGGGTCACAGATACGCAGTATTTT
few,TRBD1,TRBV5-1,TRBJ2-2,CASSLWSGTGRGGELFF,TGCGCCAGCAGCTTGTGGTCCGGGACAGGGAGAGGCGGGGAGCTGTTTTTT
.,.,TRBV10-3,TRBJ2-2,CAISEGLGDTGELFF,TGTGCCATCAGTGAAGGTCTAGGGGACACCGGGGAGCTGTTTTTT
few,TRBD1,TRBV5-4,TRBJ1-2,CASSSQRDRDYGYTF,TGTGCCAGCAGCTCTCAACGCGACAGGGACTATGGCTACACCTTC
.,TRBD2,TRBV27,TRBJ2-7,CASRLAGASDHEQYF,TGTGCCAGCAGGCTAGCGGGGGCCAGCGATCACGAGCAGTACTTC
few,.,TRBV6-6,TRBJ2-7,CASSTRTETYEQYF,TGTGCCAGCAGTACTCGGACAGAAACCTACGAGCAGTACTTC
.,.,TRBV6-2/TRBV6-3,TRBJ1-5,CASSLYPTGGRPQPQHF,TGTGCCAGCAGTCTCTACCCCACCGGGGGACGGCCTCAGCCCCAGCATTTT
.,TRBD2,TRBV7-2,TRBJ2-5,CASSWVASGGRETQYF,TGTGCCAGCAGCTGGGTGGCCAGCGGGGGGCGGGAGACCCAGTACTTC
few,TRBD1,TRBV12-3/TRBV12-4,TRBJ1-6,CASSPNDRGMASPLHF,TGTGCCAGCAGTCCCAACGACAGGGGGATGGCGTCACCCCTCCACTTT
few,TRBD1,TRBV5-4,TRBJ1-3,CASGQGPHSGNTIYF,TGTGCCAGCGGACAGGGCCCCCACTCTGGAAACACCATATATTTT
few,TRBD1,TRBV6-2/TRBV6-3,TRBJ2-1,CASCRDSYSYNEQFF,TGTGCCAGCTGCCGGGACAGCTACTCCTACAATGAGCAGTTCTTC
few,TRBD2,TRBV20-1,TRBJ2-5,CSARPRLAGYQETQYF,TGCAGTGCTCGACCTCGACTAGCGGGGTACCAAGAGACCCAGTACTTC
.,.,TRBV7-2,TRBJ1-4,CASSLWSSLNEKLFF,TGTGCCAGCAGCTTATGGTCCAGCCTTAATGAAAAACTGTTTTTT
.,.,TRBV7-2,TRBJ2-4,CASSLAQGGHGNIQYF,TGTGCCAGCAGCTTAGCTCAGGGGGGGCATGGAAACATTCAGTACTTC
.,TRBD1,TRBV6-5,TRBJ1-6,CASRFDRGGHSPLHF,TGTGCCAGCAGATTTGACAGGGGAGGACACTCACCCCTCCACTTT
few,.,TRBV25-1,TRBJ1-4,CASSAWASGPGEEKLFF,TGTGCCAGCAGTGCCTGGGCGTCCGGGCCGGGGGAAGAAAAACTGTTTTTT
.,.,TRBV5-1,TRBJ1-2,CASSLASPSFGYTF,TGCGCCAGCAGCTTGGCCTCCCCCTCCTTTGGCTACACCTTC
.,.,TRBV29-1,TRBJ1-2,CSAGTASYGYTF,TGCAGCGCCGGGACCGCTAGCTATGGCTACACCTTC
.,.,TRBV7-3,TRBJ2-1,CASSLSPASSYNEQFF,TGTGCCAGCAGCTTAAGTCCAGCCTCCTCCTACAATGAGCAGTTCTTC
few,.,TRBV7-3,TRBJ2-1,CASSPYGLGNEQFF,TGTGCCAGCAGCCCCTATGGGTTGGGGAATGAGCAGTTCTTC
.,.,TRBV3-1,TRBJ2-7,CASSQVAEQYF,TGTGCCAGCAGCCAAGTTGCCGAGCAGTACTTC
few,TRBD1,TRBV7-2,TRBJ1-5,CASSLTGDRNQPQHF,TGTGCCAGCAGCTTAACAGGGGATCGCAATCAGCCCCAGCATTTT